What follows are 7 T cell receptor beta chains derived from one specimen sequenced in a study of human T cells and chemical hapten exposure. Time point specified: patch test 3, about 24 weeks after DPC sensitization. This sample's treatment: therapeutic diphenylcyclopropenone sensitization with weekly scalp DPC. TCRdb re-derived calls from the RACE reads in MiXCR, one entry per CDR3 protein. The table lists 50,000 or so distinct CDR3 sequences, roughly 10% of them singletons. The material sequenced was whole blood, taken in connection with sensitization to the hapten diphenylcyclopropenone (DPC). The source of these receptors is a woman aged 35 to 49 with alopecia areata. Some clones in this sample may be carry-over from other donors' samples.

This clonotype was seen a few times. CDR3 residues: CASKRGSSNTGELFF. In nucleotides, the CDR3 is TGTGCCAGTAAAAGAGGCTCCTCGAACACCGGGGAGCTGTTTTTT. The chain couples TRBV6-6 to TRBJ2-2, with unresolved D. The CDR3 is 15 residues long. CDR1 is MNHNY and CDR2 is SVGAGI in the germline V gene (reference sequence). V was cut by 9 bases and J by 0 bases, with 14 bases left in between.

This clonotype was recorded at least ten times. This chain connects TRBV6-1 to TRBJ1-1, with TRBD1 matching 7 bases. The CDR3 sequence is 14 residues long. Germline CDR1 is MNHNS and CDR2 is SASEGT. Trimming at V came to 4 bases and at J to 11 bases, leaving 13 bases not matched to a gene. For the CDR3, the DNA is TGTGCCAGCAGTGGAGACAGGGCGGCCCTGAGGGCTTTCTTT. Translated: CASSGDRAALRAFF.

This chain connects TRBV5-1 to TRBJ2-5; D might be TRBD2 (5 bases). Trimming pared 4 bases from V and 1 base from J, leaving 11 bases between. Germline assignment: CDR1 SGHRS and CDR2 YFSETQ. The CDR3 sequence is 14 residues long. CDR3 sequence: CASSTGGVQETQYF. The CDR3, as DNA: TGCGCCAGCAGCACCGGAGGAGTCCAAGAGACCCAGTACTTC.

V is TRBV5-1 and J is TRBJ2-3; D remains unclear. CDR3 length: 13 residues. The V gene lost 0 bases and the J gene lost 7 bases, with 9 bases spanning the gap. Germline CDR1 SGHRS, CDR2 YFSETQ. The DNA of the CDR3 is TGCGCCAGCAGCTTGGGTACTTCCAATACGCAGTATTTT. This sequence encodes CASSLGTSNTQYF.

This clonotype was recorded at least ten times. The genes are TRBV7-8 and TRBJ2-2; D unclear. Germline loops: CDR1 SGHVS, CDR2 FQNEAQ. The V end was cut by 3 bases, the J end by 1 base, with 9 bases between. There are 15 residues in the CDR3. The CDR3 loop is CASSFPTVNTGELFF. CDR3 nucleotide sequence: TGTGCCAGCAGCTTCCCGACGGTGAACACCGGGGAGCTGTTTTTT.

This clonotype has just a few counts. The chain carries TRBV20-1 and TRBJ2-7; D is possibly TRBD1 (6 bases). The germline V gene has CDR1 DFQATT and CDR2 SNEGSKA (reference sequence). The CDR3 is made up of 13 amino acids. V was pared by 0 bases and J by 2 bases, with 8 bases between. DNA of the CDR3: TGCAGTGCTAGAGAGGGACATACCTACGAGCAGTACTTC. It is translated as CSAREGHTYEQYF.

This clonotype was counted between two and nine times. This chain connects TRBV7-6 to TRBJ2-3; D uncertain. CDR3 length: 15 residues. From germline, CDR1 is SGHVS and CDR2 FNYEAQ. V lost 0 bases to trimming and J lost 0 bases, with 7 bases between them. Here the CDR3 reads CASSLAVSSTDTQYF. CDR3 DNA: TGTGCCAGCAGCTTAGCGGTCTCTAGCACAGATACGCAGTATTTT.